This T cell receptor (beta chain) was observed in a study of T cells expressing NK-cell markers. Looking at the study overall: According to the study, TCR beta repertoires originated from sorted CD3+CD56+NKG2C+, CD3+CD56+NKG2C- and CD3+CD56-NKG2C+ T cells.

TCRdb re-called the 5' RACE reads; one entry per CDR3 protein, DNA not given. The listing records some 600,000 distinct CDR3 sequences. This CDR3 is 14 amino acids long. Germline loops: CDR1 LNHDA, CDR2 SQIVND (reference sequence). The sequence came from a man between 18 and 35 years old in good health. Sequenced material: blood T cells: a sorted CD56 or NKG2C T cell subset, CD4+ or CD8+ T cells, or bulk PBMC T cells (not recorded which). This chain uses TRBV19 with TRBJ2-2; the D call of TRBD2 rests on TCRdb alone, since no DNA is present to check it. CDR3 residues: CASSVAGTTEELFF.